The following is a TCR beta chain sequence with its context. Assay used: immunoSEQ multiplex PCR; TCRdb lists only in-frame clones, some missing. The table has 200,000 to 250,000 clones, around four fifths seen once. The record originates from a study of blood T cell repertoires in COVID-19. This CDR3 region has 13 residues. Trimming removed 6 bases from V and 10 bases from J, with 16 bases in between. V usage is TRBV12-3 or TRBV12-4 and J usage is TRBJ2-1; weak D call: TRBD1 (6 bases). This sequence originates from a woman aged 50 to 60 who had been exposed to COVID-19. Sequenced input: PBMCs or T cells enriched from blood (not recorded which). CDR3 sequence: CASSRTGFEEQFF. CDR3 DNA: TGTGCCAGCAGCCGTACAGGGTTTGAAGAGCAGTTCTTC.